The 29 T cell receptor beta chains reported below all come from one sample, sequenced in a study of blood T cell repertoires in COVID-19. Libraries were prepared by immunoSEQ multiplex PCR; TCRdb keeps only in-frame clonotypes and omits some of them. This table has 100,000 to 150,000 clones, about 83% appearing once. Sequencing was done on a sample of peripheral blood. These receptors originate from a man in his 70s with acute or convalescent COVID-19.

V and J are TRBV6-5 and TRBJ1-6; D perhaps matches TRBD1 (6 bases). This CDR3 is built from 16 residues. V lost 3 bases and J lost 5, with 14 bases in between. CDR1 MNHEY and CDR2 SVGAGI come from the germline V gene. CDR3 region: CASSYRPRQDNSPLHF. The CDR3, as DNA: TGTGCCAGCAGTTATCGGCCAAGACAGGATAATTCACCCCTCCACTTT.

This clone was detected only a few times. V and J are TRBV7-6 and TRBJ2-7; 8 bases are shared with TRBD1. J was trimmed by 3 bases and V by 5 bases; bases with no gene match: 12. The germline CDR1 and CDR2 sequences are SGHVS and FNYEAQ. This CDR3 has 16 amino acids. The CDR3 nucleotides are TGTGCCAGCAGCACAAACCCGGATGGACAGGGCTACGAGCAGTACTTC. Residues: CASSTNPDGQGYEQYF.

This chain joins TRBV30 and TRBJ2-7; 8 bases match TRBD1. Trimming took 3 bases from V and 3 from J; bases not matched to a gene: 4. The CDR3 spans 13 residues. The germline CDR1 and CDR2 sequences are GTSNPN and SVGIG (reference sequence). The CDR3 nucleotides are TGTGCCTGGAGATCGGACAGGGTCTACGAGCAGTACTTC. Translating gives CAWRSDRVYEQYF.

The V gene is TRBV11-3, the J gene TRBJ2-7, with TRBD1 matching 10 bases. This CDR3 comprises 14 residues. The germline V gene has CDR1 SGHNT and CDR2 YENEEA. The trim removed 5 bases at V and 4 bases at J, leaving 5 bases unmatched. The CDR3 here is CASSKRDRGYEQYF. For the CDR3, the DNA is TGTGCCAGCAGCAAACGGGACAGGGGATACGAGCAGTACTTC.

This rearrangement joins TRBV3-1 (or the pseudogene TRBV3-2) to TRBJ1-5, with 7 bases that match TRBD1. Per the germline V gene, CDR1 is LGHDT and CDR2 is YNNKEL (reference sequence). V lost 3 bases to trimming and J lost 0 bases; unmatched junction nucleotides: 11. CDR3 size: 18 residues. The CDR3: CASSHGSAGGYSNQPQHF. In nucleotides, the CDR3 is TGTGCCAGCAGCCATGGTTCGGCAGGGGGATATAGCAATCAGCCCCAGCATTTT.

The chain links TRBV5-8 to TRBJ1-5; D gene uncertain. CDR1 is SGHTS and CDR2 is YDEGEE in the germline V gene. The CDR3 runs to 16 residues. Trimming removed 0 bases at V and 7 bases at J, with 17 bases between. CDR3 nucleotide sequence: TGTGCCAGCAGCTTGGCTTATGAGGGAGGCAGGCAGCCCCAGCATTTT. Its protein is CASSLAYEGGRQPQHF.

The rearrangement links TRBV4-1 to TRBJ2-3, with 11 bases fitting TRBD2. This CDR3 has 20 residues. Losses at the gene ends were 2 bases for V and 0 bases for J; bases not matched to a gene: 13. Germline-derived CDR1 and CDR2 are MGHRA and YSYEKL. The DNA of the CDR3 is TGCGCCAGCAGCCAATGGACCACTAGCGGGGGATACCCTAGCACAGATACGCAGTATTTT. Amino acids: CASSQWTTSGGYPSTDTQYF.

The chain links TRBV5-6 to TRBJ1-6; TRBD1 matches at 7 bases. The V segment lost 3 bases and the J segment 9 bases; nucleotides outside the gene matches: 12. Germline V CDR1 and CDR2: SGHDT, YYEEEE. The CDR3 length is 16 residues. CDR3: CASSSTTQGMGSPLHF. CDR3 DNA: TGTGCCAGCAGCTCCACTACACAGGGGATGGGTTCACCCCTCCACTTT.

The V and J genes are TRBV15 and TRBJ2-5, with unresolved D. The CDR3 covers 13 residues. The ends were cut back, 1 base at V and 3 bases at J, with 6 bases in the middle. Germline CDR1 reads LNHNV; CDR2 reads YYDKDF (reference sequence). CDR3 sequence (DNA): TGTGCCACCAGCAGAGGAGGAGAAGAGACCCAGTACTTC. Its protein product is CATSRGGEETQYF.

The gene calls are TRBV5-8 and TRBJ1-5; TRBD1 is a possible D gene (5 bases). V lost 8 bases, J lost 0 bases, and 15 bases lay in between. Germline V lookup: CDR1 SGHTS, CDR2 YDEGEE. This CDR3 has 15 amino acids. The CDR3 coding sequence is TGTGCCAGTGGAATAGGGGCTTATAGCAATCAGCCCCAGCATTTT. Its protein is CASGIGAYSNQPQHF.

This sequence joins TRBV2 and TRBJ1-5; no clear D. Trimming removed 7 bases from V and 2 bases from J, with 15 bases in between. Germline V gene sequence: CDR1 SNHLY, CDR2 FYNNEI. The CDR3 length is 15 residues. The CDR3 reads CASKREGVGNQPQHF. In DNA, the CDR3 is TGTGCCAGCAAGAGGGAGGGAGTCGGCAATCAGCCCCAGCATTTT. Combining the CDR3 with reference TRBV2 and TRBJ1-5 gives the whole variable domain EPEVTQTPSHQVTQMGQEVILRCVPISNHLYFYWYRQILGQKVEFLVSFYNNEISEKSEIFDDQFSVERPDGSNFTLKIRSTKLEDSAMYFCASKREGVGNQPQHFGDGTRLSIL.

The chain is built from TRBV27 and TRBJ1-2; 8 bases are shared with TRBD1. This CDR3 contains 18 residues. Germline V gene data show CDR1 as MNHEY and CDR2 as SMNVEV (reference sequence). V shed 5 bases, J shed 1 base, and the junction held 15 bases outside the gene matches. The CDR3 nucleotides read TGTGCCAGCAGTGACACAGGGGGAGCATATGGAGATAACTATGGCTACACCTTC. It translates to CASSDTGGAYGDNYGYTF.

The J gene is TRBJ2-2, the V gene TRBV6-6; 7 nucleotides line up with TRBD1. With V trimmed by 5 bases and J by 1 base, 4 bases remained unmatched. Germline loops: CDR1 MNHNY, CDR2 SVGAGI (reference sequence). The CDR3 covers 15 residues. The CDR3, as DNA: TGTGCCAGCAGTCGACGACAGGGGAACACCGGGGAGCTGTTTTTT. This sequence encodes CASSRRQGNTGELFF.

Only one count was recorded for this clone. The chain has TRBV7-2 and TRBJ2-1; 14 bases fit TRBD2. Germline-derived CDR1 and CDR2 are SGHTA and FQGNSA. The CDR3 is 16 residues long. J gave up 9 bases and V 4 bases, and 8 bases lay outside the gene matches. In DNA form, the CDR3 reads TGTGCCAGCAGCTCGGGGACTAGCGGGAGTTTTGGTGAGCAGTTCTTC. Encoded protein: CASSSGTSGSFGEQFF.

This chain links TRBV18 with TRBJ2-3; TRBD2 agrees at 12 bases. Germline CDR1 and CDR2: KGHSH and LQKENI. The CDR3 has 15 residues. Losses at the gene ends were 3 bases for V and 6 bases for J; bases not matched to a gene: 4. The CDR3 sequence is CASSPGLAGRDTQYF. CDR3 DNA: TGTGCCAGCTCACCCGGACTAGCGGGGAGGGATACGCAGTATTTT.

As DNA, the CDR3 is TGTGCCAGCAGCGCTTTCTCCTTCGAGCAGCCCCAGCATTTT. This encodes CASSAFSFEQPQHF. The chain is built from TRBV7-2 and TRBJ1-5; D is ambiguous. This CDR3 is built from 14 residues. The V gene's germline CDR1 is SGHTA and CDR2 FQGNSA. Deletions cut 5 bases from V and 7 bases from J, with 15 bases between.

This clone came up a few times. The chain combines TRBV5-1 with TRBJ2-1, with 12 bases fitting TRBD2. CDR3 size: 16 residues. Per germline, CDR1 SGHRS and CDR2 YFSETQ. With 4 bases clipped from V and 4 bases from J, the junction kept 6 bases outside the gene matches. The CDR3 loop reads CASSLLTSGRYNEQFF. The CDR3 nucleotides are TGCGCCAGCAGCCTCCTAACTAGCGGGAGGTACAATGAGCAGTTCTTC. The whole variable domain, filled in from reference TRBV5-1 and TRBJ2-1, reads KAGVTQTPRYLIKTRGQQVTLSCSPISGHRSVSWYQQTPGQGLQFLFEYFSETQRNKGNFPGRFSGRQFSNSRSEMNVSTLELGDSALYLCASSLLTSGRYNEQFFGPGTRLTVL.

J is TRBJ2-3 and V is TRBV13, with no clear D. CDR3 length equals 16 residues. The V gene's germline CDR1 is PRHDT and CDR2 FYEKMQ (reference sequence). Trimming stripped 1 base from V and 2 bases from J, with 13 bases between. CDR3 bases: TGTGCCAGCAGCTTAGCGCGAGTTCCTTCCACAGATACGCAGTATTTT. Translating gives CASSLARVPSTDTQYF.

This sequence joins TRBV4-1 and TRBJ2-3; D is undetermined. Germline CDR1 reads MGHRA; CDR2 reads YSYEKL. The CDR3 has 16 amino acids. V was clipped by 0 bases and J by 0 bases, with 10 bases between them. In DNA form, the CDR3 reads TGCGCCAGCAGCCAAGAATGGGCTCCTAGCACAGATACGCAGTATTTT. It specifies CASSQEWAPSTDTQYF.

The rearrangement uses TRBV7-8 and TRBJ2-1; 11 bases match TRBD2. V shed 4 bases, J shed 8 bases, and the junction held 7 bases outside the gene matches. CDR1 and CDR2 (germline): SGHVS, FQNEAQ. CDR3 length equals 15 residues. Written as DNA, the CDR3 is TGTGCCAGCAGCTCCAAACTAGCGGGAGACTATGAGCAGTTCTTC. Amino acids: CASSSKLAGDYEQFF.

The CDR3 is CASSLAVGSGVRSYPQFF. For the CDR3, the DNA is TGTGCCAGCAGCTTAGCGGTAGGGTCCGGGGTACGTTCCTACCCCCAGTTCTTC. The rearrangement joins TRBV7-2 to TRBJ2-1; D might be TRBD2 (5 bases). From germline, CDR1 is SGHTA and CDR2 FQGNSA. The CDR3 sequence is 18 residues long. Trimming shortened V by 0 bases and J by 13 bases, and 28 bases separated the two germline ends.

CDR3 DNA sequence: TGCGCCAGCAGCCAACGGGAGTTTAGCAATCAGCCCCAGCATTTT. Amino acids: CASSQREFSNQPQHF. The V gene is TRBV4-1, the J gene TRBJ1-5; D gene unclear. V lost 2 bases and J 0 bases, leaving 8 bases between the germline ends. CDR1 is MGHRA, CDR2 YSYEKL, per germline. There are 15 residues in the CDR3.

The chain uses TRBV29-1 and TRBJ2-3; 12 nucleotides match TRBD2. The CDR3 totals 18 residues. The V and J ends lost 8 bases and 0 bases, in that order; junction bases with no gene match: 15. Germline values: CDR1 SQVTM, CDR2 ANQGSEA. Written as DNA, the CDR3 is TGCAGCACTCCTAGCGGGGGGGCCTCAATGTCTAGCACAGATACGCAGTATTTT. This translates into CSTPSGGASMSSTDTQYF.

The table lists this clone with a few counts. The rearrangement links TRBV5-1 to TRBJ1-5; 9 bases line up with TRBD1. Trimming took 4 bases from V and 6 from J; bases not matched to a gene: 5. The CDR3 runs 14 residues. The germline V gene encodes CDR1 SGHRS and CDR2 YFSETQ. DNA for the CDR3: TGCGCCAGCAGCCCGGGACAGGGCGGTCAGCCCCAGCATTTT. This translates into CASSPGQGGQPQHF.

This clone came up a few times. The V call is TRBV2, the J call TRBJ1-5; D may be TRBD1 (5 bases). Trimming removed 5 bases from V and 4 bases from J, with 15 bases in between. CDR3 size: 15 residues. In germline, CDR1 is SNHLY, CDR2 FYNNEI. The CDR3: CASSQQRGGNQPQHF. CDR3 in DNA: TGTGCCAGCAGTCAACAGCGTGGGGGGAATCAGCCCCAGCATTTT.

The CDR3 protein is CASSFGQYQETQYF. CDR3 DNA: TGTGCCAGCAGCTTCGGACAGTACCAAGAGACCCAGTACTTC. V and J are TRBV5-6 and TRBJ2-5; possibly TRBD1 for D (6 bases). Germline V CDR1 and CDR2: SGHDT, YYEEEE. This CDR3 is 14 amino acids long. V was trimmed by 2 bases and J by 0 bases, leaving 8 bases between them.

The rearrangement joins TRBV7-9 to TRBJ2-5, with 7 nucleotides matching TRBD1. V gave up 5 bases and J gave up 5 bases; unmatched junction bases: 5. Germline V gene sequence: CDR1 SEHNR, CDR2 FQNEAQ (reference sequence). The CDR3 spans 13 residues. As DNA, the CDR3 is TGTGCCAGCAGCACCTCCAGGGGGGAGACCCAGTACTTC. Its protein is CASSTSRGETQYF.

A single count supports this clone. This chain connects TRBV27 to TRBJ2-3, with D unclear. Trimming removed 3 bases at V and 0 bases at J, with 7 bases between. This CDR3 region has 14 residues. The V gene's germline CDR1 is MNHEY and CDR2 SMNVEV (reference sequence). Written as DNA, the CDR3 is TGTGCCAGCAGTTTTATGGGCAGCACAGATACGCAGTATTTT. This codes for CASSFMGSTDTQYF.

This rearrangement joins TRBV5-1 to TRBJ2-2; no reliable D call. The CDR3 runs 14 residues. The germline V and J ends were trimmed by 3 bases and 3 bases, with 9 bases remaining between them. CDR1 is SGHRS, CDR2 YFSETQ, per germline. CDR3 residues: CASSSDGDTGELFF. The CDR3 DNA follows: TGCGCCAGCAGCTCCGACGGAGACACCGGGGAGCTGTTTTTT.